Below are 2 T cell receptor beta chains sequenced from a single sample in a study of T cell responses to AZD1222 COVID-19 vaccine (dated by TCRdb to about 2021). The library was generated by the immunoSEQ multiplex PCR assay. This is the immuneACCESS table as TCRdb keeps it, with only in-frame sequences that have V and J called. A part of the clones is gone; compared with another copy, unresolved V genes explain less than half, and the rest is unexplained. The sample table contains more than 150,000 clones; only one count was recorded for 90% of them. Clones ranked in the top ten supply 5% to 7% of the sample. This specimen's time point label, per the study, means: baseline before first vaccination. Specimen: peripheral blood, collected on day 0 of AZD1222 vaccination. The receptors were sampled from an adult in good health.

This chain links TRBV7-2 with TRBJ1-3; D gene unclear. The germline V gene encodes CDR1 SGHTA and CDR2 FQGNSA. CDR3 size: 14 residues. V shed 4 bases and J shed 0 bases, with 7 bases lying between them. The chain's CDR3 is CASSYYTSGNTIYF. The CDR3, as DNA: TGTGCCAGCAGCTACTACACCTCTGGAAACACCATATATTTT.

This clone was recorded once. The V and J genes are TRBV4-2 and TRBJ1-3, with TRBD1 as a possible D gene (5 bases). V lost 5 bases and J lost 2, with 16 bases in between. The CDR3 has 16 amino acids. The germline V gene has CDR1 LGHNA and CDR2 YNFKEQ. The chain's CDR3 is CASSSGARATGNTIYF. DNA for the CDR3: TGTGCCAGCAGCAGTGGGGCCCGGGCAACTGGAAACACCATATATTTT.